Each of the 3 T cell receptor beta chains below was sequenced from the same sample in a study of CD8+ T cells in alopecia areata. RNA was isolated and reverse transcribed to cDNA, the sequencing template. The assay was immunoSEQ multiplex PCR, and TCRdb's table has in-frame clones only and misses some. This table has over 200,000 clones, more than 45% appearing once. The source was CD4+ T cells sorted from blood, collected at week 0. These receptors all stem from a human donor with alopecia areata.

This chain joins TRBV28 and TRBJ2-3, with 7 bases aligning to TRBD2. The germline V gene encodes CDR1 MDHEN and CDR2 SYDVKM. V was pared by 6 bases and J by 2 bases, with 5 bases of the junction left unmatched. This CDR3 spans 14 amino acids. The DNA for the CDR3 is TGTGCCAGCAGCCAGGGACTATTCACAGATACGCAGTATTTT. Amino acid sequence: CASSQGLFTDTQYF.

This chain links TRBV6-1 with TRBJ1-5; no reliable D call. Trimming removed 4 bases at V and 3 bases at J, with 7 bases between. The germline gives CDR1 MNHNS, CDR2 SASEGT. This CDR3 contains 13 residues. For the CDR3, the DNA is TGTGCCAGCAGTGTCGGACCCAATCAGCCCCAGCATTTT. It specifies CASSVGPNQPQHF.

This chain joins TRBV7-9 and TRBJ1-1; 10 bases are shared with TRBD1. CDR1 is SEHNR, CDR2 FQNEAQ, per germline (reference sequence). Trimming cost V 5 bases and J 5 bases; bases outside gene matches: 8. The length of the CDR3 is 15 residues. This CDR3 is CASSAGDRGSTEAFF. The CDR3 DNA reads TGTGCCAGCAGCGCGGGGGACAGGGGCTCGACTGAAGCTTTCTTT.